Listed below are T cell receptor beta chains from one sample, sequenced in a study of CD8 T cells in ankylosing spondylitis. From the 5' RACE reads, TCRdb called clonotypes with MiXCR, one entry per CDR3 protein. The sample yields 200,000 to 300,000 distinct CDR3 sequences, roughly 8.6% seen once. Sequenced input: blood, either unsorted or a sorted T cell fraction (not recorded which). The receptors shown here come from a male donor with ankylosing spondylitis or in good health (not recorded which). CDR3s leave out the opening cysteine and the closing phenylalanine or tryptophan. Each record gives: V gene, J gene, CDR3 protein.

TRBV19,TRBJ1-1,ASRLDTEAF
TRBV6-5,TRBJ2-5,ASSNPGGVETQY
TRBV30,TRBJ2-2,AWSVGNAGELF
TRBV12-3/TRBV12-4,TRBJ1-1,ASSSRTLQARNTEAF
TRBV20-1,TRBJ2-1,SARNGLRTNEQF
TRBV20-1,TRBJ2-1,SAPFQGSNEQF
TRBV19,TRBJ2-7,ASSARPGIEQY
TRBV7-2,TRBJ2-7,ASSQTRTGSLYEQY
TRBV5-6,TRBJ2-7,ASSLRELDPYYEQY
TRBV10-3,TRBJ2-3,AISEFRGTSGDTQY
TRBV7-2,TRBJ2-3,ASSLYVGGGTDTQY
TRBV6-1,TRBJ2-7,ASSLLETGGYEQY
TRBV20-1,TRBJ1-1,SASGSGALGTEAF
TRBV5-6,TRBJ2-1,ATLGGGGMSEQF
TRBV7-9,TRBJ2-3,ASEASGTDTQY
TRBV10-3,TRBJ2-5,AISEGLETQY
TRBV6-2/TRBV6-3,TRBJ1-1,ASSRRLMNTEAF
TRBV20-1,TRBJ2-7,SARVLPAGQSSYEQY
TRBV7-9,TRBJ2-5,ASSLGRRGGETQY
TRBV11-2,TRBJ2-3,ASSFVLTDTQY
TRBV20-1,TRBJ2-3,SAVNRAGVATDTQY
TRBV6-2/TRBV6-3,TRBJ2-1,ASSYSVEGRSSYNEQF
TRBV7-2,TRBJ2-1,ASSTRYNEQF
TRBV20-1,TRBJ1-1,SARDPTGNTEAF
TRBV27,TRBJ1-6,ASSFSRGGNSPLH
TRBV12-3/TRBV12-4,TRBJ2-2,ASRPRLNTGELF
TRBV6-2/TRBV6-3,TRBJ2-7,ASKNRGTALEQY
TRBV20-1,TRBJ2-7,SARDQTSGTYEQY
TRBV6-2/TRBV6-3,TRBJ1-1,ASSFSPRNTEAF
TRBV7-9,TRBJ2-1,ASSFGLFEQF
TRBV5-6,TRBJ2-7,ASSFGSGYEQY
TRBV3-1,TRBJ1-3,ASSQRGDTIY
TRBV5-6,TRBJ2-7,ASSLAGPLGEQY
TRBV24-1,TRBJ2-3,ATSDGTIGPTDTQY
TRBV5-1,TRBJ2-1,ASSSLPYNEQF
TRBV27,TRBJ1-4,ASSPRGGGEKLF
TRBV12-3/TRBV12-4,TRBJ2-7,ASSFAGWEQY
TRBV3-1,TRBJ2-5,ASSYGVAGAMAQY
TRBV5-1,TRBJ2-3,ASSLEGDTDTQY
TRBV7-3,TRBJ2-2,ASSLTSGPTGELF
TRBV20-1,TRBJ1-4,SASPPYGEKLF